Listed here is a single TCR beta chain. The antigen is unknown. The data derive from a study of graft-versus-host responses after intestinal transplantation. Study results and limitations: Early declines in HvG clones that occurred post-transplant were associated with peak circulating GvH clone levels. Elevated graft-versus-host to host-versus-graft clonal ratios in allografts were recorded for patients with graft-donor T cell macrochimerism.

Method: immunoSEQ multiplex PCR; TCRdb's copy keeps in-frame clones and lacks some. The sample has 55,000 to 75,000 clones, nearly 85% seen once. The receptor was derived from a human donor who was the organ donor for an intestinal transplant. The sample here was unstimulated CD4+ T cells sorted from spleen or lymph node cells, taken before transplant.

The CDR3 is CASTLNGGDVIGELFF. CDR3 DNA: TGCGCCAGCACCCTGAACGGCGGGGACGTCATCGGGGAGCTGTTTTTT. The chain combines TRBV5-1 with TRBJ2-2; the D gene is possibly TRBD2 (6 bases). Germline-derived CDR1 and CDR2 are SGHRS and YFSETQ. The CDR3 consists of 16 residues. Trimming left V 6 bases short and J 7 bases short, with 22 bases between.